The next 30 T cell receptor beta chains were all read from a single sample in a study of control samples from healthy donors and cancer patients. Clones were read by immunoSEQ multiplex PCR, and TCRdb kept only the in-frame ones, dropping some. The sample records tens of thousands of clones, over 85% being singletons. Sequences were obtained from blood. These receptors were collected from a man aged 45 to 65 in good health.

The chain has TRBV3-1 (or the pseudogene TRBV3-2) and TRBJ2-2; D may be TRBD1 (6 bases). This CDR3 comprises 18 residues. CDR1 is LGHDT, CDR2 YNNKEL, per germline (reference sequence). Trimming took 1 base from V and 0 from J, leaving 15 bases between them. CDR3 in amino acids: CASSQGGQSPSNTGELFF. The CDR3 region has the DNA TGTGCCAGCAGCCAAGGGGGACAATCGCCTTCGAACACCGGGGAGCTGTTTTTT.

A few counts support this clone. The chain links TRBV27 to TRBJ1-4; D perhaps matches TRBD1 (5 bases). Trimming removed 0 bases at V and 3 bases at J, with 11 bases between. The CDR3 totals 16 residues. Per the germline V gene, CDR1 is MNHEY and CDR2 is SMNVEV (reference sequence). The CDR3 reads CASSLSRTGANEKLFF. The CDR3 DNA follows: TGTGCCAGCAGTTTATCGAGAACAGGAGCTAATGAAAAACTGTTTTTT.

The chain joins TRBV3-1 (or the pseudogene TRBV3-2) to TRBJ1-5; D ambiguous. CDR1 is LGHDT, CDR2 YNNKEL, per germline (reference sequence). The ends were cut back, 5 bases at V and 2 bases at J, with 7 bases in the middle. The CDR3 runs to 13 residues. In nucleotides, the CDR3 is TGTGCCAGCAGCGATCGGGGCAATCAGCCCCAGCATTTT. Amino acid sequence: CASSDRGNQPQHF.

The V gene is TRBV7-3, the J gene TRBJ2-2, with 10 bases matching TRBD2. V gave up 3 bases and J gave up 6 bases; unmatched junction bases: 7. This CDR3 region has 16 residues. Germline-derived CDR1 and CDR2 are SGHTA and FQGTGA. CDR3: CASSLTGTSVPGELFF. The CDR3 coding sequence is TGTGCCAGCAGCTTGACCGGGACTAGCGTGCCCGGGGAGCTGTTTTTT. Combining the CDR3 with reference TRBV7-3 and TRBJ2-2 gives the whole variable domain GAGVSQTPSNKVTEKGKYVELRCDPISGHTALYWYRQSLGQGPEFLIYFQGTGAADDSGLPNDRFFAVRPEGSVSTLKIQRTERGDSAVYLCASSLTGTSVPGELFFGEGSRLTVL.

The chain recombines TRBV6-5 with TRBJ1-2, with a possible D match to TRBD1 (6 bases). CDR1 MNHEY and CDR2 SVGAGI come from the germline V gene. This CDR3 has 12 amino acids. V gave up 7 bases and J gave up 4 bases, with 10 bases separating them. As DNA, the CDR3 is TGTGCCAGCAATAGGGGGGGCTATGGCTACACCTTC. Translating gives CASNRGGYGYTF.

The chain employs TRBV27 and TRBJ1-2; TRBD1 might be the D (6 bases). V was cut by 2 bases and J by 0 bases, with 7 bases left in between. This CDR3 comprises 14 residues. The germline CDR1 and CDR2 sequences are MNHEY and SMNVEV (reference sequence). The CDR3, as DNA: TGTGCCAGCAGTTTAGGGGGGCCTAACTATGGCTACACCTTC. This encodes CASSLGGPNYGYTF.

The chain uses TRBV27 and TRBJ2-6; TRBD2 aligns across 8 bases. Trimming cost V 3 bases and J 1 base; bases outside gene matches: 5. Looked up from germline, CDR1 is MNHEY and CDR2 is SMNVEV (reference sequence). This CDR3 is 17 amino acids long. The CDR3 nucleotides are TGTGCCAGCAGTTTTGCGGGGGGCCGTTCTGGGGCCAACGTCCTGACTTTC. This encodes CASSFAGGRSGANVLTF.

The V gene is TRBV12-3 or TRBV12-4, the J gene TRBJ1-3; maybe TRBD1 (6 bases). This CDR3 has 13 residues. V was pared by 6 bases and J by 4 bases, with 10 bases between. The CDR3 spells CASRQGDGNTIYF. The CDR3 region has the DNA TGTGCCAGCAGACAGGGTGACGGAAACACCATATATTTT.

J is TRBJ1-3 and V is TRBV3-1 (or the pseudogene TRBV3-2), with TRBD1 matching 7 bases. The V gene's germline CDR1 is LGHDT and CDR2 YNNKEL (reference sequence). The CDR3 consists of 15 residues. The V and J ends lost 2 bases and 10 bases, in that order; junction bases with no gene match: 11. The CDR3 region is CASSQRQGTTGTIYF. As DNA, the CDR3 is TGTGCCAGCAGCCAACGACAGGGAACCACAGGGACCATATATTTT.

V usage is TRBV28 and J usage is TRBJ1-1; no clear D. Deletions cut 8 bases from V and 3 bases from J, with 7 bases between. The length of the CDR3 is 11 residues. Per the germline V gene, CDR1 is MDHEN and CDR2 is SYDVKM. The CDR3 bases are TGTGCCAGCGGATACTACACTGAAGCTTTCTTT. Amino acid sequence: CASGYYTEAFF.

This chain links TRBV15 with TRBJ1-1; D is unresolved. This CDR3 comprises 14 residues. Germline CDR1 and CDR2: LNHNV and YYDKDF (reference sequence). The ends were cut back, 0 bases at V and 2 bases at J, with 7 bases in the middle. CDR3 nucleotides: TGTGCCACCAGCAGAGATTTCGCCAACACTGAAGCTTTCTTT. This codes for CATSRDFANTEAFF. Variable domain in full (rest from reference TRBV15 and TRBJ1-1): DAMVIQNPRYQVTQFGKPVTLSCSQTLNHNVMYWYQQKSSQAPKLLFHYYDKDFNNEADTPDNFQSRRPNTSFCFLDIRSPGLGDTAMYLCATSRDFANTEAFFGQGTRLTVV.

This clone was seen a single time. This rearrangement joins TRBV19 to TRBJ1-2; TRBD1 agrees at 9 bases. The CDR3 is 12 amino acids. J was trimmed by 7 bases and V by 5 bases; bases with no gene match: 2. Germline V gene data show CDR1 as LNHDA and CDR2 as SQIVND (reference sequence). The CDR3 coding sequence is TGTGCCAGTAGTCTGGGACAGGGTGGCTACACCTTC. Its translation: CASSLGQGGYTF.

This clone showed up just once. The CDR3 coding sequence is TGTGCCAGCAGCCTAAGCTCACTAGCTGGGAGGGAGACCCAGTACTTC. This gives the protein CASSLSSLAGRETQYF. This chain connects TRBV9 to TRBJ2-5; D is perhaps TRBD2 (6 bases). This CDR3 has 16 residues. CDR1 SGDLS and CDR2 YYNGEE come from the germline V gene. Trimming removed 4 bases at V and 5 bases at J, with 21 bases between.

The chain is built from TRBV27 and TRBJ2-3; D possibly corresponds to TRBD1 (6 bases). The CDR3 runs to 16 residues. Germline V CDR1 and CDR2: MNHEY, SMNVEV (reference sequence). Between the trimmed V and J ends, which lost 0 bases and 9 bases, there was a span of 19 bases. The CDR3 coding sequence is TGTGCCAGCAGTTTATCAGTGGGGGCGCAGCTGGAAACGCAGTATTTT. Encoded protein: CASSLSVGAQLETQYF.

V is TRBV10-2 and J is TRBJ2-2, with 7 bases matching TRBD2. The CDR3 is 15 residues long. Germline V gene sequence: CDR1 WSHSY, CDR2 SAAADI. V shed 9 bases and J 2 bases; nucleotides not matched to a gene: 9. The DNA for the CDR3 is TGCGCCAGTGGGCCAGGACTAGTAAACACCGGGGAGCTGTTTTTT. Its protein is CASGPGLVNTGELFF.

The chain has TRBV30 and TRBJ1-1; 8 bases agree with TRBD1. Germline V gene data show CDR1 as GTSNPN and CDR2 as SVGIG (reference sequence). V shed 4 bases and J 1 base; nucleotides not matched to a gene: 5. There are 14 residues in the CDR3. The CDR3 DNA reads as TGTGCCTGGACACAGGGGGTTGGGAACACTGAAGCTTTCTTT. Protein sequence: CAWTQGVGNTEAFF.

The genes are TRBV3-1 (or the pseudogene TRBV3-2) and TRBJ1-2; D unclear. CDR1 is LGHDT and CDR2 is YNNKEL in the germline V gene (reference sequence). Between the trimmed V and J ends, which lost 4 bases and 7 bases, there was a span of 16 bases. The CDR3 is 14 amino acids. The CDR3 nucleotides read TGTGCCAGCAGCCCGTCAGGAGGATTGGGTGGCTACACCTTC. Protein product: CASSPSGGLGGYTF.

This sequence joins TRBV29-1 and TRBJ2-1, with D perhaps TRBD1 (6 bases). Per the germline V gene, CDR1 is SQVTM and CDR2 is ANQGSEA. V was shortened by 1 base and J by 7 bases, with 8 bases between the two germline ends. The CDR3 is 12 residues long. The CDR3 loop reads CSVEGTVNEQFF. The CDR3 region has the DNA TGCAGCGTTGAAGGGACAGTTAATGAGCAGTTCTTC.

This CDR3 reads CASSSPGTYEQFF. The CDR3 DNA reads as TGTGCCAGCAGCTCCCCCGGGACCTATGAGCAGTTCTTC. The rearrangement uses TRBV9 and TRBJ2-1; TRBD1 or TRBD2 may be the D gene (5 bases each). Trimming took 4 bases from V and 8 from J, leaving 13 bases between them. Per the germline V gene, CDR1 is SGDLS and CDR2 is YYNGEE. This CDR3 is 13 amino acids long.

This rearrangement joins TRBV7-9 to TRBJ1-6; 7 bases line up with TRBD1. Germline V lookup: CDR1 SEHNR, CDR2 FQNEAQ (reference sequence). V lost 5 bases, J lost 7 bases, and 11 bases stayed unmatched. The CDR3 runs to 16 residues. The CDR3, as DNA: TGTGCCAGCAGCCTATTGACAGGGTGGGGAAATTCACCCCTCCACTTT. Translating gives CASSLLTGWGNSPLHF.

The table lists this clone with a count of one. V and J are TRBV5-5 and TRBJ1-4; weak D call: TRBD1 (6 bases). CDR3 size: 14 residues. In germline, CDR1 is SGHKS, CDR2 YYEKEE (reference sequence). V gave up 5 bases and J gave up 6 bases, with 14 bases separating them. The CDR3, as DNA: TGTGCCAGCAGTCTAACAGGGTCGGATGAAAAACTGTTTTTT. Its translation: CASSLTGSDEKLFF. The full variable domain, with the rest looked up from reference TRBV5-5 and TRBJ1-4, is DAGVTQSPTHLIKTRGQQVTLRCSPISGHKSVSWYQQVLGQGPQFIFQYYEKEERGRGNFPDRFSARQFPNYSSELNVNALLLGDSALYLCASSLTGSDEKLFFGSGTQLSVL.

V gene TRBV6-2 or TRBV6-3 combines with J gene TRBJ2-5; D not certain. The CDR3 extends over 12 amino acids. The V end was cut by 6 bases, the J end by 5 bases, with 10 bases between. The V gene's germline CDR1 is MNHEY and CDR2 SVGEGT. The CDR3 loop is CASSRWRETQYF. CDR3 in DNA: TGTGCCAGCAGCCGCTGGCGGGAGACCCAGTACTTC.

The J gene is TRBJ1-2, the V gene TRBV2; D is possibly TRBD1 (5 bases). This CDR3 is 13 amino acids long. The V gene's germline CDR1 is SNHLY and CDR2 FYNNEI. Trimming took off 3 bases at V and 8 bases at J, with 13 bases between the two ends. The CDR3 coding sequence is TGTGCCAGCAGTGATCCAGCCGGGACCGGCTACACCTTC. It specifies CASSDPAGTGYTF.

The chain employs TRBV2 and TRBJ2-5, with 12 bases matching TRBD2. This CDR3 has 19 amino acids. The germline V gene encodes CDR1 SNHLY and CDR2 FYNNEI. V lost 6 bases to trimming and J lost 5 bases; unmatched junction nucleotides: 19. CDR3 loop: CASSLGGLAGGRGAETQYF. The CDR3 DNA reads as TGTGCCAGCAGCCTCGGAGGCCTAGCGGGGGGGCGTGGCGCGGAGACCCAGTACTTC.

The chain employs TRBV24-1 and TRBJ1-2; no definite D call. This CDR3 spans 13 amino acids. Germline CDR1 and CDR2: KGHDR and SFDVKD. V was trimmed by 2 bases and J by 3 bases, leaving 6 bases between them. The CDR3 sequence: CATSDSGDYGYTF. CDR3 bases: TGTGCCACCAGTGATTCTGGTGACTATGGCTACACCTTC.

This sequence joins TRBV30 and TRBJ1-1, with D unresolved. V shed 7 bases and J shed 5 bases, with 8 bases lying between them. Per germline, CDR1 GTSNPN and CDR2 SVGIG (reference sequence). The CDR3 is 10 residues long. CDR3 DNA: TGTGCCTCCCCGGGGACTGAAGCTTTCTTT. This codes for CASPGTEAFF.

This chain uses TRBV29-1 with TRBJ1-2; TRBD1 is a possible D gene (6 bases). Trimming left V 3 bases short and J 4 bases short, with 15 bases between. This CDR3 is 14 amino acids long. Germline lookup yields CDR1 SQVTM and CDR2 ANQGSEA. The CDR3 nucleotides are TGCAGCGTTGATGGAGACAGGAGCTCCTATGGCTACACCTTC. As protein: CSVDGDRSSYGYTF.

This rearrangement joins TRBV6-5 to TRBJ1-4, with D hard to call. CDR3 length: 10 amino acids. V lost 8 bases to trimming and J lost 10 bases, with 8 bases between them. From germline, CDR1 is MNHEY and CDR2 SVGAGI. CDR3: CASLEVKLFF. For the CDR3, the DNA is TGTGCCAGCCTCGAGGTAAAACTGTTTTTT.

The CDR3, as DNA: TGTGCCAGCAGCTTAGTGCGGCAACTCCAAGAGACCCAGTACTTC. Protein product: CASSLVRQLQETQYF. This sequence joins TRBV7-9 and TRBJ2-5; D is undetermined. V shed 1 base and J shed 1 base, with 10 bases lying between them. This CDR3 contains 15 residues. CDR1 is SEHNR, CDR2 FQNEAQ, per germline (reference sequence).

V is TRBV19 and J is TRBJ2-2, with D maybe TRBD1 (6 bases). V lost 1 base to trimming and J lost 4 bases, with 7 bases between them. The CDR3 runs to 14 residues. Germline CDR1 LNHDA, CDR2 SQIVND (reference sequence). Written as DNA, the CDR3 is TGTGCCAGTAGTATAGCACAGGGCACCGGGGAGCTGTTTTTT. This gives the protein CASSIAQGTGELFF.